This T cell receptor (beta chain) comes out of a study of blood T cell repertoires in COVID-19. The J segment lost 6 bases and the V segment lost 0 bases, leaving 7 bases of the junction unmatched. The CDR3 is 16 residues long. The V gene's germline CDR1 is SEHNR and CDR2 FQNEAQ (reference sequence). Authors' data handling: Estimation of nucleated cell counts relied on the amplification of reference gene primers. Assay used: immunoSEQ multiplex PCR; TCRdb lists only in-frame clones, some missing. That table furnishes V, J and clone size, whereas the DNA furnished D and trimming. The table records around 320,000 clones, around 90% of them present only once.

The source material was peripheral blood. The receptor comes from a man in his late teens or twenties with active or convalescent COVID-19. This chain uses TRBV7-9 with TRBJ2-1, with 8 bases fitting TRBD2. The CDR3 loop reads CASSLATGRAGNEQFF. The CDR3 DNA reads TGTGCCAGCAGCTTAGCTACCGGGAGGGCCGGCAATGAGCAGTTCTTC. The full variable domain, rest sourced from reference TRBV7-9 and TRBJ2-1, is DTGVSQNPRHKITKRGQNVTFRCDPISEHNRLYWYRQTLGQGPEFLTYFQNEAQLEKSRLLSDRFSAERPKGSFSTLEIQRTEQGDSAMYLCASSLATGRAGNEQFFGPGTRLTVL.